The 2 T cell receptor beta chains below all came from one sample that was sequenced in a study of response to subunit inactivated influenza vaccine. TCRdb analysed the RT-PCR reads with MiXCR anew, one entry per CDR3 protein. This table has almost 600,000 distinct CDR3 sequences, 14% appearing once. The material was PBMCs from blood, obtained 11 to 12 days after vaccination. The receptor source for this set is a man aged 45-60 years who received an inactivated influenza vaccine.

This clonotype was counted only a few times. The V gene is TRBV20-1, the J gene TRBJ1-1; 11 nucleotides match TRBD1. The length of the CDR3 is 13 residues. Trimming removed 4 bases from V and 4 bases from J; junction bases left unmatched: 2. The germline V gene has CDR1 DFQATT and CDR2 SNEGSKA (reference sequence). The CDR3: CSAKDRGLTEAFF. The CDR3, as DNA: TGCAGTGCTAAGGACAGGGGGCTCACTGAAGCTTTCTTT.

The CDR3 sequence is CASSQAWDTYGYTF. DNA for the CDR3: TGCGCCAGCAGCCAAGCTTGGGACACCTATGGCTACACCTTC. V and J are TRBV4-3 and TRBJ1-2; TRBD1 might be the D (6 bases). Germline V gene lookup returns CDR1 LGHNA and CDR2 YSLEER. V lost 1 base and J 4 bases, leaving 10 bases between the germline ends. This CDR3 contains 14 residues.